The 15 T cell receptor beta chains presented below share a single source sample, sequenced in a study of T cell repertoires in cytomegalovirus infection. TCRdb analysed the reads with MiXCR anew, one entry per CDR3 protein. The profile covers 150,000 or so distinct CDR3 sequences, with 5.5% to 8% appearing a single time and under 20% taken by the ten largest. Specimen: PBMCs. These receptor sequences come from a human donor in good health (CMV status not recorded). Some clones in this sample may be carry-over from other donors' samples.

This clonotype was seen many times. The chain links TRBV7-2 to TRBJ2-4; D might be TRBD2 (5 bases). CDR1 is SGHTA and CDR2 is FQGNSA in the germline V gene. The CDR3 has 13 residues. Between the trimmed V and J ends, which lost 5 bases and 8 bases, there was a span of 13 bases. The CDR3: CASSGQTGDIQYF. Here the CDR3 DNA reads TGTGCCAGCAGCGGCCAGACCGGGGACATTCAGTACTTC.

In its sample, this clonotype was seen a few times. The rearrangement joins TRBV7-9 to TRBJ2-3; D unclear. Trimming removed 5 bases from V and 1 base from J, with 19 bases in between. CDR1 is SEHNR and CDR2 is FQNEAQ in the germline V gene (reference sequence). This CDR3 has 17 residues. DNA of the CDR3: TGTGCCAGCAGCACTCGACTCGACCCTTTTGGCACAGATACGCAGTATTTT. It yields the protein CASSTRLDPFGTDTQYF.

There are many counts of this clonotype. This chain links TRBV2 with TRBJ2-4; TRBD2 might be the D (6 bases). The CDR3 length is 15 residues. Trimming took off 3 bases at V and 1 base at J, with 10 bases between the two ends. The germline V gene has CDR1 SNHLY and CDR2 FYNNEI. The CDR3 DNA follows: TGTGCCAGCAGTGAGTTACTAGCTGCCAAAAACATTCAGTACTTC. This encodes CASSELLAAKNIQYF.

The chain joins TRBV28 to TRBJ2-1; D may be TRBD2 (6 bases). The V and J ends lost 7 bases and 8 bases respectively, with 9 bases between them. Germline V lookup: CDR1 MDHEN, CDR2 SYDVKM. The CDR3 consists of 11 residues. Here the CDR3 reads CASNTGDEQFF. Written as DNA, the CDR3 is TGTGCCAGCAACACGGGAGATGAGCAGTTCTTC.

The V call is TRBV2, the J call TRBJ2-1; TRBD2 might be the D (7 bases). CDR1 is SNHLY and CDR2 is FYNNEI in the germline V gene. V lost 2 bases, J lost 3 bases, and 11 bases lay in between. The CDR3 is 15 residues long. The CDR3 loop reads CASSELGGVYNEQFF. The CDR3 DNA reads TGTGCCAGCAGTGAACTAGGGGGGGTCTACAATGAGCAGTTCTTC.

This clonotype was observed many times. This chain connects TRBV20-1 to TRBJ2-7; 9 nucleotides match TRBD1. This CDR3 has 13 residues. CDR1 DFQATT and CDR2 SNEGSKA come from the germline V gene (reference sequence). Trimming at V came to 6 bases and at J to 0 bases, leaving 3 bases not matched to a gene. CDR3 in DNA: TGCAGTGCCGGGGACAGGGCCTCCTACGAGCAGTACTTC. Translation: CSAGDRASYEQYF.

This clonotype was observed at least ten times. V gene TRBV7-6 combines with J gene TRBJ1-1, with a tentative D call TRBD1 (5 bases). CDR3 length equals 15 residues. CDR1 SGHVS and CDR2 FNYEAQ come from the germline V gene. V shed 1 base and J shed 4 bases, with 13 bases lying between them. This chain's CDR3 is CASSLDAGSSTEAFF. CDR3 coding DNA: TGTGCCAGCAGCTTAGATGCAGGGTCGAGCACTGAAGCTTTCTTT.

This clonotype was seen ten or more times. The V call is TRBV4-2, the J call TRBJ1-1; D is uncertain. From germline, CDR1 is LGHNA and CDR2 YNFKEQ. CDR3 size: 11 residues. The V gene lost 7 bases and the J gene lost 7 bases, with 10 bases spanning the gap. The CDR3 protein is CASTDYYEAFF. CDR3 in DNA: TGTGCCAGCACGGATTATTATGAAGCTTTCTTT.

This clonotype showed up many times. The chain is built from TRBV23-1 and TRBJ1-1; D unclear. TRBV23-1 is an ORF, with its function uncertain. With 1 base removed from V and 0 bases from J, the gap between germline ends came to 24 bases. The CDR3 is 20 residues long. As DNA, the CDR3 is TGCGCCAGCAGTCAATTAATGTTCGTACGTAGAAGGCCCATGAACACTGAAGCTTTCTTT. Its translation: CASSQLMFVRRRPMNTEAFF.

The V call is TRBV7-9, the J call TRBJ2-7; 8 nucleotides match TRBD2. V trimming: 1 base; J trimming: 3 bases; junction bases outside the gene matches: 5. The CDR3 contains 15 residues. Germline loops: CDR1 SEHNR, CDR2 FQNEAQ (reference sequence). Written as DNA, the CDR3 is TGTGCCAGCAGCTTAGATGGCGGGGGGAACTACGAGCAGTACTTC. Translation: CASSLDGGGNYEQYF.

This clonotype was counted at least ten times. The chain employs TRBV20-1 and TRBJ2-3; 8 nucleotides align to TRBD2. This CDR3 is built from 13 residues. Germline loops: CDR1 DFQATT, CDR2 SNEGSKA (reference sequence). The V gene end was trimmed by 7 bases and the J gene end by 4 bases; junction bases not matched to a gene: 7. The CDR3 sequence: CSVHGGGADTQYF. The CDR3 DNA is TGCAGTGTTCACGGGGGGGGTGCAGATACGCAGTATTTT.

The chain couples TRBV5-5 to TRBJ1-4; a possible D gene is TRBD1 (6 bases). This CDR3 is built from 15 residues. Germline values: CDR1 SGHKS, CDR2 YYEKEE (reference sequence). V was clipped by 0 bases and J by 4 bases, with 10 bases between them. This CDR3 reads CASSLDRAGNEKLFF. CDR3 nucleotide sequence: TGTGCCAGCAGCTTGGACAGGGCCGGTAATGAAAAACTGTTTTTT.

This chain connects TRBV5-1 to TRBJ1-5; D gene unclear. The CDR3 covers 14 residues. Germline V gene data show CDR1 as SGHRS and CDR2 as YFSETQ. V dropped 0 bases and J dropped 4 bases, with 8 bases sitting between them. CDR3 region: CASSLVPGNQPQHF. CDR3 in DNA: TGCGCCAGCAGCTTGGTCCCGGGAAATCAGCCCCAGCATTTT.

At least ten counts were recorded for this clonotype. The chain has TRBV28 and TRBJ2-3; no definite D call. Trimming removed 3 bases at V and 1 base at J, with 8 bases between. Per germline, CDR1 MDHEN and CDR2 SYDVKM. There are 14 residues in the CDR3. CDR3 in DNA: TGTGCCAGCAGTTTCTCCCCGGGCACAGATACGCAGTATTTT. It codes for CASSFSPGTDTQYF.

This chain links TRBV4-3 with TRBJ1-1, with 8 positions matching TRBD1. Germline-derived CDR1 and CDR2 are LGHNA and YSLEER. The V and J ends lost 3 bases and 1 base, in that order; junction bases with no gene match: 4. This CDR3 spans 15 amino acids. The CDR3 nucleotides read TGCGCCAGCAGCCAGACCGGGACAGGGAACACTGAAGCTTTCTTT. Translation: CASSQTGTGNTEAFF.